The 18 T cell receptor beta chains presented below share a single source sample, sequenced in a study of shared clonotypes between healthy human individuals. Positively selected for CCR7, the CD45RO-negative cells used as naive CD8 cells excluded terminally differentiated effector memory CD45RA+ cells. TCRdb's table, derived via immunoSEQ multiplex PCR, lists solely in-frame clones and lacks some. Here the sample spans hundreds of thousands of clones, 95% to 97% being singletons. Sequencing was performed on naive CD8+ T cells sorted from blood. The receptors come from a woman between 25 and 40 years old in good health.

The CDR3 spells CASSKGIMNTEAFF. In DNA, the CDR3 is TGTGCCAGCAGCAAGGGGATCATGAACACTGAAGCTTTCTTT. The rearrangement uses TRBV6-1 and TRBJ1-1; a weak D match, TRBD1 (5 bases). The length of the CDR3 is 14 residues. Germline-derived CDR1 and CDR2 are MNHNS and SASEGT. The V end lost 6 bases, the J end lost 0 bases, and 11 bases lay between the germline ends.

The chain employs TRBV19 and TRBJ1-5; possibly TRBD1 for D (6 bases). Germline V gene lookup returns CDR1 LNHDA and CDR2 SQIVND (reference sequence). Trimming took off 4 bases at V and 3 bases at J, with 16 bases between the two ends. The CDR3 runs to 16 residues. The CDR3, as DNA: TGTGCCAGTAGTACGCCCCGGGACACCCACAATCAGCCCCAGCATTTT. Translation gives CASSTPRDTHNQPQHF. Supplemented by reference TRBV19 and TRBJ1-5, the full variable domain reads DGGITQSPKYLFRKEGQNVTLSCEQNLNHDAMYWYRQDPGQGLRLIYYSQIVNDFQKGDIAEGYSVSREKKESFPLTVTSAQKNPTAFYLCASSTPRDTHNQPQHFGDGTRLSIL.

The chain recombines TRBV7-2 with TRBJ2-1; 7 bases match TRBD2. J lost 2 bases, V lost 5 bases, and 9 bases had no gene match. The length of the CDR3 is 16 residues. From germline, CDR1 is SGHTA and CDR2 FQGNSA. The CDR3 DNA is TGTGCCAGCAGCCCACGCCGCGGGACTACCTACAATGAGCAGTTCTTC. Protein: CASSPRRGTTYNEQFF.

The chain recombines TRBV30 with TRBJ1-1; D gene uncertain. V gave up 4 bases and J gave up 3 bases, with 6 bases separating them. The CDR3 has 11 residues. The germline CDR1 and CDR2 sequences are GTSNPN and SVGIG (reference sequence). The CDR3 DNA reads TGTGCCTGGAAAGGGTACACTGAAGCTTTCTTT. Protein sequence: CAWKGYTEAFF.

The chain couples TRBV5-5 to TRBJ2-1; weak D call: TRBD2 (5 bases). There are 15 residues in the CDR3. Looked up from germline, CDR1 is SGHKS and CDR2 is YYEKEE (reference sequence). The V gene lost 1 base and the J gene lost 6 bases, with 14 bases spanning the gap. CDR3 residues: CASSLFTSKRNEQFF. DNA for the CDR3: TGTGCCAGCAGCTTGTTCACTAGTAAACGCAATGAGCAGTTCTTC.

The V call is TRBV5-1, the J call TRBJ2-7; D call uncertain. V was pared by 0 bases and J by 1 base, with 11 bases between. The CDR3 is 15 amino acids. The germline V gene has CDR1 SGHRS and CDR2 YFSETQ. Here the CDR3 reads CASSLAGRSSYEQYF. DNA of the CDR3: TGCGCCAGCAGCTTGGCCGGACGTTCGTCCTACGAGCAGTACTTC.

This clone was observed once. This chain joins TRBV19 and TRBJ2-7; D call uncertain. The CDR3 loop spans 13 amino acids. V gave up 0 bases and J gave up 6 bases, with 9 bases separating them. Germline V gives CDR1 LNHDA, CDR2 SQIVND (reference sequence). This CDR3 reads CASSIDLLVEQYF. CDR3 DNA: TGTGCCAGTAGTATAGATCTGTTGGTCGAGCAGTACTTC.

The CDR3 nucleotides are TGTGCCAGCGGGCCTGGACTAGATGTCGGTGAGCAGTTCTTC. Amino acid sequence: CASGPGLDVGEQFF. The rearrangement joins TRBV6-5 to TRBJ2-1, with TRBD2 matching 7 bases. Germline V gene data show CDR1 as MNHEY and CDR2 as SVGAGI. This CDR3 region has 14 residues. The trim removed 8 bases at V and 9 bases at J, leaving 13 bases unmatched.

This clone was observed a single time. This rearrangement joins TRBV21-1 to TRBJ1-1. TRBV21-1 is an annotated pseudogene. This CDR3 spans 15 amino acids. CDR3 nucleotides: TGTGCCAGCAGCATACCCATGGGATTGAACACTGAAGCTTTCTTT. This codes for CASSIPMGLNTEAFF.

The chain's CDR3 is CASSASQINYGYTF. The CDR3 DNA is TGTGCCAGCAGCGCCTCTCAGATTAACTATGGCTACACCTTC. The chain is built from TRBV9 and TRBJ1-2; D is uncertain. Trimming removed 3 bases at V and 1 base at J, with 10 bases between. The CDR3 extends over 14 amino acids. CDR1 is SGDLS, CDR2 YYNGEE, per germline.

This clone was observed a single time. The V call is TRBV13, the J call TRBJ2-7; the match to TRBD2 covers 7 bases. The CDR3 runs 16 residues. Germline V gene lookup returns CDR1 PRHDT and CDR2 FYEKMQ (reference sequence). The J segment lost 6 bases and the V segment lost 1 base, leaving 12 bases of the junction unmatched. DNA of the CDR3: TGTGCCAGCAGCTTAGCGGACGCGGGACTAACTCGCGAGCAGTACTTC. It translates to CASSLADAGLTREQYF.

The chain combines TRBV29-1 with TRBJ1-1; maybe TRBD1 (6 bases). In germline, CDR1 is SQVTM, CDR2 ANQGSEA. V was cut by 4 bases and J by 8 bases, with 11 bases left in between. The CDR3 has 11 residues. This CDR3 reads CSVVVQGEAFF. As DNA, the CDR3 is TGCAGCGTTGTTGTGCAGGGGGAAGCTTTCTTT.

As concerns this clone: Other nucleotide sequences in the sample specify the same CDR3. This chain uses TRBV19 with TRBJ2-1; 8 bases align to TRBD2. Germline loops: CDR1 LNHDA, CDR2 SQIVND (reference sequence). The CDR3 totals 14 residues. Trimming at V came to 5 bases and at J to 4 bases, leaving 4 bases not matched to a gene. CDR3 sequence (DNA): TGTGCCAGTAGTCCGGGACTAGGATACAATGAGCAGTTCTTC. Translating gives CASSPGLGYNEQFF.

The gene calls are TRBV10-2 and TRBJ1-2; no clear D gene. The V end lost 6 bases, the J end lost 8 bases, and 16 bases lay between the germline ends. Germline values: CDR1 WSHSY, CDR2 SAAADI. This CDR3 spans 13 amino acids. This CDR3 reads CASSEGRGGGYTF. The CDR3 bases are TGCGCCAGCAGCGAAGGACGGGGAGGGGGCTACACCTTC.

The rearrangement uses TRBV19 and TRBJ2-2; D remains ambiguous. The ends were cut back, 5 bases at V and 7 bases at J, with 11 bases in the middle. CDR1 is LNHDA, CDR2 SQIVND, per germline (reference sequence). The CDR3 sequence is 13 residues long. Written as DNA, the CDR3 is TGTGCCAGTAGTGAGACTCATTACGGGGAGCTGTTTTTT. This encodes CASSETHYGELFF.

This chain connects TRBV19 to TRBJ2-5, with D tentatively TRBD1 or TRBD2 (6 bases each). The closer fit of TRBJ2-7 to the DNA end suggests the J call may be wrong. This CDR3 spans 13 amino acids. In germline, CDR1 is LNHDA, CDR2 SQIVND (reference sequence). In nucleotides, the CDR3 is TGTGCCAGTAGTGCGGGACAAGCCTACGAGCAGTACTTC. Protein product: CASSAGQAYEQYF.

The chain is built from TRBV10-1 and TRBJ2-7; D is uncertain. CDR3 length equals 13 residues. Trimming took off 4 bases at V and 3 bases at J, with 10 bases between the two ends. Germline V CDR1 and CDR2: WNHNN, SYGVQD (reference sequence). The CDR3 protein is CASSGPPNYEQYF. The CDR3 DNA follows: TGCGCCAGCAGTGGACCGCCGAACTACGAGCAGTACTTC.

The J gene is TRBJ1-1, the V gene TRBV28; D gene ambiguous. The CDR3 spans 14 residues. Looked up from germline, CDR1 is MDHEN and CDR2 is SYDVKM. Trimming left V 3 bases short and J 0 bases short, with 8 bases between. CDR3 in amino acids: CASSLSTMNTEAFF. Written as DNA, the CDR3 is TGTGCCAGCAGTTTGTCGACTATGAACACTGAAGCTTTCTTT.